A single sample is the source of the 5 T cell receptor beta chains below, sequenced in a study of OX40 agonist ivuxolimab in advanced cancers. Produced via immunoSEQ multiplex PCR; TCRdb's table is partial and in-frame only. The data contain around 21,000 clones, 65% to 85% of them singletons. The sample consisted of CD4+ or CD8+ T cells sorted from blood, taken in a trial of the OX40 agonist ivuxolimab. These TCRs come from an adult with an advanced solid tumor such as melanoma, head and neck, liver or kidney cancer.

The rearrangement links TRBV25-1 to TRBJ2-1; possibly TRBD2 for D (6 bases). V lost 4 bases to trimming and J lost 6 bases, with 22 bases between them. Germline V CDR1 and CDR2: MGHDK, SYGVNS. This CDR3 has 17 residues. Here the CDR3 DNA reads TGTGCCAGCAGTGGGGGGGTTCCACGGAGCTACGTCAATGAGCAGTTCTTC. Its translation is CASSGGVPRSYVNEQFF.

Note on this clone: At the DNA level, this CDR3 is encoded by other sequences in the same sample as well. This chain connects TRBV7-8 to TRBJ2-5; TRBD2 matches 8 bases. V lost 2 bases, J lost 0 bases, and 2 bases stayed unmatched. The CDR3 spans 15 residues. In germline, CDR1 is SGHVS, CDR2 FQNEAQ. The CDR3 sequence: CASSLYSGDQETQYF. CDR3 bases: TGTGCCAGCAGCTTATATAGCGGGGACCAAGAGACCCAGTACTTC.

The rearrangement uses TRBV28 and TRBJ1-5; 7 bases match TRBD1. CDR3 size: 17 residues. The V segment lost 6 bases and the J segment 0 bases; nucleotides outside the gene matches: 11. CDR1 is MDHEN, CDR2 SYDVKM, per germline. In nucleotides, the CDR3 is TGTGCCAGCAGAGAGAGGGGACAGAGTTATAGCAATCAGCCCCAGCATTTT. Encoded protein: CASRERGQSYSNQPQHF.

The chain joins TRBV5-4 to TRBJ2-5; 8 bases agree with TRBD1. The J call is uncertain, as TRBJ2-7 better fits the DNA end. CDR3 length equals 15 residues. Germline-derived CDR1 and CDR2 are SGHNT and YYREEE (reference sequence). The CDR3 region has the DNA TGTGCCAGCAGTTCACCTTCCGGGACAGGTTACGAGCAGTACTTC. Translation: CASSSPSGTGYEQYF.

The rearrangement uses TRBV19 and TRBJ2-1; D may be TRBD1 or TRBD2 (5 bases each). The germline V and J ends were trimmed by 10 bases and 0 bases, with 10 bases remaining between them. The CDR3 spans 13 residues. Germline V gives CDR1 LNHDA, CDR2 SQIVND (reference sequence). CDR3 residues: CATGASSYNEQFF. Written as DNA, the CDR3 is TGTGCCACCGGGGCGAGCTCCTACAATGAGCAGTTCTTC.